These 15 T cell receptor beta chains originate from one sample sequenced in a study of T cell changes during pregnancy in multiple sclerosis. The data were produced by immunoSEQ multiplex PCR, yet TCRdb's version contains in-frame clones alone and is incomplete. The profile shows 100,000 to 140,000 clones, around 90% of them singletons. Sample: peripheral blood, taken in the third trimester of pregnancy. The source is a female donor in good health, enrolled as a control in a pregnancy study.

The chain joins TRBV2 to TRBJ2-3; a possible D gene is TRBD1 (5 bases). There are 12 residues in the CDR3. The germline gives CDR1 SNHLY, CDR2 FYNNEI. V gave up 2 bases and J gave up 10 bases, with 10 bases separating them. CDR3 in DNA: TGTGCCAGCAGTGAACACACACAGGCGCAGTATTTT. Translation: CASSEHTQAQYF. Based on the CDR3 plus reference TRBV2 and TRBJ2-3, the full variable domain is EPEVTQTPSHQVTQMGQEVILRCVPISNHLYFYWYRQILGQKVEFLVSFYNNEISEKSEIFDDQFSVERPDGSNFTLKIRSTKLEDSAMYFCASSEHTQAQYFGPGTRLTVL.

This chain connects TRBV9 to TRBJ2-7; possible D gene TRBD2, 5 bases. The CDR3 has 16 amino acids. Germline CDR1 reads SGDLS; CDR2 reads YYNGEE. Trimming left V 4 bases short and J 2 bases short, with 19 bases between. CDR3 sequence: CASSPGNHQEPYEQYF. Written as DNA, the CDR3 is TGTGCCAGCAGCCCCGGGAACCACCAGGAACCCTACGAGCAGTACTTC.

The V and J genes are TRBV6-1 and TRBJ1-5, with 9 bases that match TRBD1. J gave up 6 bases and V 6 bases, and 6 bases lay outside the gene matches. The germline V gene has CDR1 MNHNS and CDR2 SASEGT. The CDR3 extends over 14 amino acids. The CDR3 loop reads CASRDTGGGQPQHF. Here the CDR3 DNA reads TGTGCCAGCAGGGATACAGGGGGCGGTCAGCCCCAGCATTTT.

The V gene is TRBV7-6, the J gene TRBJ2-5; the D gene is possibly TRBD1 (5 bases). The CDR3 sequence is 15 residues long. Trimming shortened V by 1 base and J by 4 bases, and 13 bases separated the two germline ends. CDR1 and CDR2 from the germline V gene are SGHVS and FNYEAQ. CDR3 bases: TGTGCCAGCAGCTTAGACCCCGGACACGGAGAGACCCAGTACTTC. It codes for CASSLDPGHGETQYF.

This clone was detected once. This sequence joins TRBV11-2 and TRBJ2-4, with 8 bases that match TRBD1. Germline CDR1 is SGHAT and CDR2 is FQNNGV. After removal of 5 bases from V and 7 bases from J, the junction contained 4 bases not matched to a gene. The CDR3 covers 13 residues. The CDR3 bases are TGTGCCAGCAGCCCCTGGGACAGGAACATTCAGTACTTC. It codes for CASSPWDRNIQYF.

The J gene is TRBJ1-2, the V gene TRBV19; D ambiguous. V was trimmed by 0 bases and J by 4 bases, leaving 6 bases between them. Germline values: CDR1 LNHDA, CDR2 SQIVND (reference sequence). This CDR3 is built from 13 residues. The CDR3 sequence is CASSIDRGYGYTF. In DNA, the CDR3 is TGTGCCAGTAGTATAGATCGGGGCTATGGCTACACCTTC.

The chain combines TRBV29-1 with TRBJ2-2, with D maybe TRBD2 (6 bases). The CDR3 covers 12 residues. V was shortened by 7 bases and J by 5 bases, with 11 bases between the two germline ends. CDR1 SQVTM and CDR2 ANQGSEA come from the germline V gene. The CDR3 DNA reads TGCAGCGCGGGACGGGGGACCGGGGAGCTGTTTTTT. Protein: CSAGRGTGELFF.

The chain couples TRBV5-4 to TRBJ1-1; TRBD1 matches at 7 bases. Germline-derived CDR1 and CDR2 are SGHNT and YYREEE (reference sequence). V trimming: 4 bases; J trimming: 1 base; junction bases outside the gene matches: 7. CDR3 length equals 15 residues. CDR3 DNA: TGTGCCAGCAGCCAACGACAGGGACAGAACACTGAAGCTTTCTTT. It codes for CASSQRQGQNTEAFF. The whole variable domain, filled in from reference TRBV5-4 and TRBJ1-1, reads ETGVTQSPTHLIKTRGQQVTLRCSSQSGHNTVSWYQQALGQGPQFIFQYYREEENGRGNFPPRFSGLQFPNYSSELNVNALELDDSALYLCASSQRQGQNTEAFFGQGTRLTVV.

The chain joins TRBV14 to TRBJ1-4, with TRBD1 matching 7 bases. CDR1 is SGHDN and CDR2 is FVKESK in the germline V gene. The ends lost 1 base at V and 7 bases at J; junction bases unmatched: 18. The CDR3 spans 19 residues. The CDR3 bases are TGTGCCAGCAGCCAAGGTCTAGGGACAGTGCCCGGCCAAGTTGAAAAACTGTTTTTT. Protein sequence: CASSQGLGTVPGQVEKLFF.

CDR3 region: CAISEQGKTGNTIYF. The DNA for the CDR3 is TGTGCCATCAGTGAGCAGGGAAAGACTGGAAACACCATATATTTT. The chain couples TRBV10-3 to TRBJ1-3; TRBD1 is a possible D gene (5 bases). CDR1 is ENHRY and CDR2 is SYGVKD in the germline V gene. Trimming took 2 bases from V and 2 from J, leaving 10 bases between them. CDR3 length: 15 amino acids.

This sequence joins TRBV30 and TRBJ1-1; possibly TRBD1 for D (5 bases). Germline CDR1 is GTSNPN and CDR2 is SVGIG (reference sequence). This CDR3 comprises 13 residues. V lost 3 bases, J lost 1 base, and 9 bases lay in between. The CDR3: CAWSGHENTEAFF. The DNA of the CDR3 is TGTGCCTGGAGCGGACACGAGAACACTGAAGCTTTCTTT.

This chain links TRBV7-9 with TRBJ2-7; maybe TRBD1 (6 bases). The germline gives CDR1 SEHNR, CDR2 FQNEAQ (reference sequence). This CDR3 has 13 amino acids. V lost 0 bases and J 4 bases, leaving 7 bases between the germline ends. The CDR3, as DNA: TGTGCCAGCAGCTTAGCCGGACAGTACGAGCAGTACTTC. Amino acid sequence: CASSLAGQYEQYF.

This rearrangement joins TRBV6-5 to TRBJ2-7; D is perhaps TRBD1 (6 bases). The germline gives CDR1 MNHEY, CDR2 SVGAGI. V lost 0 bases and J 3 bases, leaving 15 bases between the germline ends. CDR3 length equals 16 residues. CDR3 in DNA: TGTGCCAGCAGTTACTCTTACAGGGTGGTCAACTACGAGCAGTACTTC. The encoded protein is CASSYSYRVVNYEQYF.

The chain uses TRBV9 and TRBJ1-2, with 7 bases lining up with TRBD1. After removal of 3 bases from V and 8 bases from J, the junction contained 4 bases not matched to a gene. The length of the CDR3 is 12 residues. The germline gives CDR1 SGDLS, CDR2 YYNGEE. The CDR3 loop is CASSAGQAGYTF. In DNA, the CDR3 is TGTGCCAGCAGCGCCGGACAGGCGGGCTACACCTTC.

This clone was observed once. DNA of the CDR3: TGTGCCAGTAGTCCAACAGACAGGGGGTTCTCCTACGAGCAGTACTTC. As protein: CASSPTDRGFSYEQYF. V is TRBV19 and J is TRBJ2-7; 9 positions match TRBD1. CDR1 is LNHDA, CDR2 SQIVND, per germline (reference sequence). V lost 5 bases to trimming and J lost 0 bases; unmatched junction nucleotides: 8. The CDR3 consists of 16 residues.